The 27 T cell receptor beta chains given below trace back to one sample, sequenced in a study of graft-versus-host responses after intestinal transplantation. Co-plating was performed using around 200,000 CFSE-labeled responder cells and around 200,000 irradiated, violet-dye-labeled stimulator cells. Sequenced by immunoSEQ multiplex PCR; TCRdb stores in-frame clones only, minus some. The repertoire consists of roughly 13,000 clones, with approximately 38% occurring once and the leading ten covering roughly 15%. The sample was alloreactive CD8+ T cells from a mixed lymphocyte reaction culture, taken before intestinal transplant. Subset defined: CFSE-low proliferating T cells sorted from approximately six-day pre-transplant mixed lymphocyte reaction (GvH or HvG direction). These receptors came from a human patient who received an intestinal transplant.

The rearrangement joins TRBV30 to TRBJ2-2, with D possibly TRBD2 on 6 matching bases. Trimming shortened V by 5 bases and J by 6 bases, and 13 bases separated the two germline ends. Germline CDR1 GTSNPN, CDR2 SVGIG (reference sequence). CDR3 length: 13 amino acids. The CDR3 DNA reads TGTGCCTGGTCCGTGTGGGGGGCCGGGGAGCTGTTTTTT. It codes for CAWSVWGAGELFF.

This clone has only a few counts. The chain couples TRBV5-1 to TRBJ2-7; tentative D call: TRBD2 (5 bases). This CDR3 is built from 13 residues. Trimming cost V 5 bases and J 3 bases, with 12 bases left between them. Germline values: CDR1 SGHRS, CDR2 YFSETQ. In DNA form, the CDR3 reads TGCGCCAGCAGGAGGCTAGCCGGCTACGAGCAGTACTTC. Its protein product is CASRRLAGYEQYF. Combining the CDR3 with reference TRBV5-1 and TRBJ2-7 gives the whole variable domain KAGVTQTPRYLIKTRGQQVTLSCSPISGHRSVSWYQQTPGQGLQFLFEYFSETQRNKGNFPGRFSGRQFSNSRSEMNVSTLELGDSALYLCASRRLAGYEQYFGPGTRLTVT.

On this clone itself: Other DNA sequences from this sample encode an identical CDR3 as well. CDR3 sequence (DNA): TGCGCCAGCTGTACTAGCGGGGAAGAGTCCTACAATGAGCAGTTCTTC. Its protein is CASCTSGEESYNEQFF. This rearrangement joins TRBV10-1 to TRBJ2-1; TRBD2 matches 10 bases. Losses at the gene ends were 8 bases for V and 1 base for J; bases not matched to a gene: 8. The CDR3 is made up of 16 amino acids. In germline, CDR1 is WNHNN, CDR2 SYGVQD (reference sequence).

V is TRBV7-6 and J is TRBJ2-7; tentative D call: TRBD2 (5 bases). CDR1 SGHVS and CDR2 FNYEAQ come from the germline V gene. The CDR3 extends over 15 amino acids. Deletions cut 1 base from V and 2 bases from J, with 12 bases between. The CDR3 coding sequence is TGTGCCAGCAGCTTAGAGGCGGGCCTAGCCTACGAGCAGTACTTC. Protein product: CASSLEAGLAYEQYF.

The gene calls are TRBV9 and TRBJ2-7, with 7 bases lining up with TRBD2. Germline assignment: CDR1 SGDLS and CDR2 YYNGEE. The CDR3 has 14 amino acids. The junction had 6 bases not matched to a gene; V was cut back by 3 bases and J by 3 bases. CDR3 DNA: TGTGCCAGCAGCGCCTTTACGGGGGGCTACGAGCAGTACTTC. Amino acid sequence: CASSAFTGGYEQYF. Full variable domain (missing parts from reference TRBV9 and TRBJ2-7): DSGVTQTPKHLITATGQRVTLRCSPRSGDLSVYWYQQSLDQGLQFLIQYYNGEERAKGNILERFSAQQFPDLHSELNLSSLELGDSALYFCASSAFTGGYEQYFGPGTRLTVT.

This clone appeared a few times. The gene calls are TRBV27 and TRBJ2-4; 7 bases align to TRBD1. The germline gives CDR1 MNHEY, CDR2 SMNVEV (reference sequence). This CDR3 is 12 amino acids long. Trimming took 6 bases from V and 10 from J; bases not matched to a gene: 6. This chain's CDR3 is CASSRDRLIQYF. The CDR3 bases are TGTGCCAGCAGCCGGGACAGACTTATTCAGTACTTC.

This clone was observed a handful of times. The chain carries TRBV6-5 and TRBJ1-4; maybe TRBD1 (6 bases). CDR1 is MNHEY, CDR2 SVGAGI, per germline. This CDR3 contains 12 residues. V dropped 8 bases and J dropped 5 bases, with 9 bases sitting between them. CDR3 loop: CASRQGNEKLFF. For the CDR3, the DNA is TGTGCCAGCCGGCAGGGGAATGAAAAACTGTTTTTT.

The chain has TRBV5-1 and TRBJ2-3, with 10 bases that match TRBD1. Per germline, CDR1 SGHRS and CDR2 YFSETQ. The CDR3 has 15 residues. Trimming removed 4 bases from V and 1 base from J; junction bases left unmatched: 3. The CDR3 DNA is TGCGCCAGCAGCCTAGGGACAGGGGGCACAGATACGCAGTATTTT. Protein sequence: CASSLGTGGTDTQYF.

V usage is TRBV19 and J usage is TRBJ1-2; D gene unclear. The germline V gene encodes CDR1 LNHDA and CDR2 SQIVND (reference sequence). This CDR3 is built from 12 residues. The V end lost 7 bases, the J end lost 4 bases, and 10 bases lay between the germline ends. The CDR3 nucleotides read TGTGCCAGTACCGGGTCGCCCTATGGCTACACCTTC. Its protein product is CASTGSPYGYTF.

V is TRBV18 and J is TRBJ2-7, with a weak D call TRBD1 (5 bases). CDR1 is KGHSH, CDR2 LQKENI, per germline. V was trimmed by 3 bases and J by 1 base, leaving 16 bases between them. CDR3 length: 16 residues. The CDR3 protein is CASSPVGLSPSYEQYF. DNA of the CDR3: TGTGCCAGCTCACCGGTGGGGCTGAGCCCTTCCTACGAGCAGTACTTC.

This rearrangement joins TRBV2 to TRBJ1-2, with D hard to call. Between the trimmed V and J ends, which lost 8 bases and 4 bases, there was a span of 5 bases. The CDR3 consists of 10 residues. Germline V gene lookup returns CDR1 SNHLY and CDR2 FYNNEI. CDR3 in DNA: TGTGCCAGCGCGGGCTATGGCTACACCTTC. It yields the protein CASAGYGYTF.

The chain combines TRBV19 with TRBJ1-2, with 10 bases identical to TRBD1. Germline trimming cut 6 bases from V and 4 bases from J; bases unmatched to any gene: 2. The CDR3 contains 13 residues. The germline V gene has CDR1 LNHDA and CDR2 SQIVND (reference sequence). The CDR3 coding sequence is TGTGCCAGTAGGACAGGGGGCGGCTATGGCTACACCTTC. Translating it yields CASRTGGGYGYTF.

This clone was seen once. CDR3 DNA sequence: TGTGCCAGCAGTGGTCGGGTAGGTGGGGCGCGTTCGGGTCAAGAGACCCAGTACTTC. Amino acids: CASSGRVGGARSGQETQYF. The chain links TRBV6-4 to TRBJ2-5, with D maybe TRBD1 (5 bases). V dropped 4 bases and J dropped 2 bases, with 26 bases sitting between them. The CDR3 is made up of 19 amino acids. CDR1 and CDR2 from the germline V gene are MRHNA and SNTAGT.

The table lists this clone with a few counts. The chain is built from TRBV7-9 and TRBJ1-1; TRBD1 might be the D (5 bases). The CDR3 is 16 residues long. From germline, CDR1 is SEHNR and CDR2 FQNEAQ (reference sequence). With 2 bases removed from V and 1 base from J, the gap between germline ends came to 14 bases. CDR3 sequence reads: CASSLIQGGGNTEAFF. CDR3 bases: TGTGCCAGCAGCTTAATCCAGGGAGGAGGGAACACTGAAGCTTTCTTT. Complete variable domain (other parts from reference TRBV7-9 and TRBJ1-1): DTGVSQNPRHKITKRGQNVTFRCDPISEHNRLYWYRQTLGQGPEFLTYFQNEAQLEKSRLLSDRFSAERPKGSFSTLEIQRTEQGDSAMYLCASSLIQGGGNTEAFFGQGTRLTVV.

The rearrangement links TRBV28 to TRBJ1-1; the match to TRBD1 covers 7 bases. The CDR3 runs to 13 residues. V was clipped by 7 bases and J by 1 base; unmatched bases: 3. The germline gives CDR1 MDHEN, CDR2 SYDVKM. The CDR3 DNA sequence: TGTGCCAGCACCCGACAGGGGAACACTGAAGCTTTCTTT. Protein sequence: CASTRQGNTEAFF. The full variable domain, with the rest looked up from reference TRBV28 and TRBJ1-1, is DVKVTQSSRYLVKRTGEKVFLECVQDMDHENMFWYRQDPGLGLRLIYFSYDVKMKEKGDIPEGYSVSREKKERFSLILESASTNQTSMYLCASTRQGNTEAFFGQGTRLTVV.

The V gene is TRBV10-3, the J gene TRBJ2-3; weak D call: TRBD2 (6 bases). V was cut by 0 bases and J by 3 bases, with 19 bases left in between. Looked up from germline, CDR1 is ENHRY and CDR2 is SYGVKD. The CDR3 is made up of 18 amino acids. The CDR3 loop is CAISESGREVFWTDTQYF. In DNA, the CDR3 is TGTGCCATCAGTGAGTCGGGGCGGGAAGTCTTTTGGACAGATACGCAGTATTTT.

This rearrangement joins TRBV21-1 to TRBJ2-6; the table's D call of TRBD1 was not tested on the DNA. TRBV21-1 is marked as a pseudogene. The CDR3 is made up of 15 amino acids. The CDR3 here is CASSFDRRGANVLTF. DNA of the CDR3: TGTGCCAGCAGCTTCGACAGGAGAGGGGCCAACGTCCTGACTTTC.

The chain recombines TRBV30 with TRBJ1-2, with D maybe TRBD1 (6 bases). Trimming shortened V by 6 bases and J by 6 bases, and 20 bases separated the two germline ends. The CDR3 has 14 residues. Germline V lookup: CDR1 GTSNPN, CDR2 SVGIG (reference sequence). In DNA form, the CDR3 reads TGTGCCTGCCCATCAAACGGACAGTGGGATGGCTACACCTTC. It encodes CACPSNGQWDGYTF.

By share of the sample, this clone is medium-sized. V is TRBV6-1 and J is TRBJ2-1; TRBD1 matches at 8 bases. Losses at the gene ends were 2 bases for V and 6 bases for J; bases not matched to a gene: 6. Germline loops: CDR1 MNHNS, CDR2 SASEGT. The CDR3 is 15 residues long. The CDR3 reads CASSEWNRGSNEQFF. As DNA, the CDR3 is TGTGCCAGCAGTGAATGGAACAGGGGGAGCAATGAGCAGTTCTTC.

There are many counts of this clone. This chain uses TRBV5-1 with TRBJ2-7, with no clear D. The germline CDR1 and CDR2 sequences are SGHRS and YFSETQ. The CDR3 is made up of 14 amino acids. V shed 4 bases and J shed 6 bases, with 17 bases lying between them. CDR3 DNA: TGCGCCAGCAGCGTAACCGTCGATCCGCGCGAGCAGTACTTC. Translating it yields CASSVTVDPREQYF.

The chain carries TRBV28 and TRBJ2-7; 9 bases match TRBD2. The CDR3 spans 15 residues. J lost 2 bases, V lost 1 base, and 3 bases had no gene match. CDR1 and CDR2 from the germline V gene are MDHEN and SYDVKM. The CDR3 is CASSLSAGGPYEQYF. Here the CDR3 DNA reads TGTGCCAGCAGTTTATCGGCGGGAGGGCCCTACGAGCAGTACTTC.

This clone was recorded a few times. The V gene is TRBV11-2, the J gene TRBJ1-5; no clear D gene. Germline lookup yields CDR1 SGHAT and CDR2 FQNNGV. V lost 0 bases and J lost 7, with 7 bases in between. The CDR3 length is 13 residues. The CDR3 DNA is TGTGCCAGCAGCTTAGAAGCCTGGCAGCCCCAGCATTTT. Its protein is CASSLEAWQPQHF. The variable domain in full, completed from reference TRBV11-2 and TRBJ1-5, reads EAGVAQSPRYKIIEKRQSVAFWCNPISGHATLYWYQQILGQGPKLLIQFQNNGVVDDSQLPKDRFSAERLKGVDSTLKIQPAKLEDSAVYLCASSLEAWQPQHFGDGTRLSIL.

The chain uses TRBV19 and TRBJ2-3, with a tentative D call TRBD1 (5 bases). The V end was cut by 3 bases, the J end by 0 bases, with 10 bases between. From germline, CDR1 is LNHDA and CDR2 SQIVND (reference sequence). This CDR3 comprises 15 residues. Written as DNA, the CDR3 is TGTGCCAGTAGTATTTGGGGCTATAGCACAGATACGCAGTATTTT. Amino acid sequence: CASSIWGYSTDTQYF.

This clone was found a few times. The V gene is TRBV7-9, the J gene TRBJ2-1; 11 bases map to TRBD2. This CDR3 has 15 amino acids. J lost 9 bases, V lost 5 bases, and 9 bases had no gene match. Germline V CDR1 and CDR2: SEHNR, FQNEAQ (reference sequence). In DNA form, the CDR3 reads TGTGCCAGCAGCGTCCTACTAGCGGGGGTCGGTGAGCAGTTCTTC. As protein: CASSVLLAGVGEQFF.

This clone was recorded only once. The chain uses TRBV27 and TRBJ2-7, with a tentative D call TRBD2 (6 bases). The CDR3 contains 12 residues. Germline V lookup: CDR1 MNHEY, CDR2 SMNVEV (reference sequence). Trimming shortened V by 4 bases and J by 4 bases, and 8 bases separated the two germline ends. The CDR3 spells CASSSRGYEQYF. Written as DNA, the CDR3 is TGTGCCAGCAGTTCGCGGGGATACGAGCAGTACTTC.

This clone has just a few counts. V usage is TRBV28 and J usage is TRBJ1-5; D is unclear. V lost 3 bases, J lost 7 bases, and 7 bases lay in between. There are 12 residues in the CDR3. CDR1 and CDR2 (germline): MDHEN, SYDVKM. The CDR3 DNA follows: TGTGCCAGCAGTTTGTCCGGGCAGCCCCAGCATTTT. Translation gives CASSLSGQPQHF.

The chain links TRBV4-3 to TRBJ2-7; TRBD2 matches 8 bases. The CDR3 totals 15 residues. Germline V gene data show CDR1 as LGHNA and CDR2 as YSLEER. V lost 3 bases to trimming and J lost 6 bases; unmatched junction nucleotides: 10. CDR3 protein: CASSQSMGSGVEQYF. The CDR3 DNA follows: TGCGCCAGCAGCCAGAGCATGGGTAGCGGGGTCGAGCAGTACTTC.